This entry features one T cell receptor (beta chain) sequence. Its antigen remains unknown. CDR3 size: 17 residues. The germline V gene has CDR1 SGHDT and CDR2 YYEEEE. V was clipped by 0 bases and J by 1 base; unmatched bases: 9. This record comes from a study of spatial heterogeneity in lung cancer. Across the study: Detection of beta-chain sequences consistently exceeded that of alpha-chain sequences.

Every individual TCR cDNA molecule carried its own unique molecular identifier, which allowed correction of PCR and sequencing errors. TCRdb analysed the 5' RACE reads with MiXCR anew, one entry per CDR3 protein. The sample records fewer than 25,000 distinct CDR3 sequences, over 4% being singletons. Study conclusions and caveats: It was estimated that coverage of tumor T cells reached around 6.3% for alpha chains and around 13% for beta chains. Tumor mutation counts were tracked by expanded intratumoral alpha and beta TCR counts.

Time point reported: sample taken at primary tumor resection. Material for sequencing was whole RNA from tumor, nontumor lung or frozen PBMC, left unsorted. This sample comprised lung tumor tissue, obtained at surgery. This sequence joins TRBV5-6 and TRBJ2-5; 7 nucleotides align to TRBD2. The receptor's source is a male donor with early-stage non-small cell lung cancer. CDR3 region: CASSLDGEGVFQETQYF. In nucleotides, the CDR3 is TGTGCCAGCAGCTTGGATGGGGAGGGAGTGTTCCAAGAGACCCAGTACTTC.